The 13 T cell receptor beta chains reported below all come from one sample, sequenced in a study of T cell repertoires in cytomegalovirus infection. TCRdb reprocessed the reads via MiXCR and lists one record per CDR3 protein. This repertoire shows 290,000 or so distinct CDR3 sequences, 9.6% found once; its top ten account for around 2.4%. The sample comprised PBMCs. The receptors derive from a human donor in good health (CMV status not recorded). Some clones in this sample may be carry-over from other donors' samples.

This clonotype has at least ten counts. This sequence joins TRBV6-5 and TRBJ2-7; perhaps TRBD1 as D (5 bases). This CDR3 region has 13 residues. V was clipped by 6 bases and J by 4 bases, with 13 bases between them. Germline lookup yields CDR1 MNHEY and CDR2 SVGAGI. The DNA of the CDR3 is TGTGCCAGCAGAAAAACAGGAAAATACGAGCAGTACGTC. It is translated as CASRKTGKYEQYV.

Many counts were recorded for this clonotype. This chain connects TRBV6-5 to TRBJ2-3; D possibly corresponds to TRBD1 (5 bases). Per the germline V gene, CDR1 is MNHEY and CDR2 is SVGAGI. This CDR3 region has 17 residues. V lost 2 bases, J lost 0 bases, and 15 bases lay in between. The CDR3 loop reads CASSYGQGTSSTDTQYF. Here the CDR3 DNA reads TGTGCCAGCAGTTACGGTCAGGGTACCTCTAGCACAGATACGCAGTATTTT.

This clonotype was recorded at least ten times. The chain links TRBV6-2 or TRBV6-3 to TRBJ1-5, with 9 nucleotides matching TRBD1. Germline loops: CDR1 MNHEY, CDR2 SVGEGT. Trimming removed 0 bases from V and 7 bases from J; junction bases left unmatched: 13. The CDR3 loop spans 18 amino acids. CDR3 protein: CASSYSGTGKRFLQPQHF. DNA of the CDR3: TGTGCCAGCAGTTACTCCGGGACAGGGAAAAGGTTTTTACAGCCCCAGCATTTT.

This clonotype was counted ten times or more. This rearrangement joins TRBV9 to TRBJ1-1, with unresolved D. Trimming pared 7 bases from V and 1 base from J, leaving 14 bases between. CDR1 is SGDLS, CDR2 YYNGEE, per germline. The CDR3 sequence is 14 residues long. The CDR3 DNA sequence: TGTGCCAGCGGACTACATACTCCGAACACTGAAGCTTTCTTT. Its translation is CASGLHTPNTEAFF.

About this clonotype: Being one base from a much bigger clone, this may be a read error. The chain carries TRBV15 and TRBJ2-3; D tentatively reads TRBD1 or TRBD2 (5 bases each). The CDR3 is made up of 16 amino acids. Germline CDR1 is LNHNV and CDR2 is YYDKDF (reference sequence). In DNA form, the CDR3 reads TGTGCCACCAGCACTACGGCCAAACGGGGCACAGATACGCTGTATTTT. Its translation: CATSTTAKRGTDTLYF.

This clonotype has a count of ten or more. The genes are TRBV7-2 and TRBJ1-5; D gene uncertain. Germline assignment: CDR1 SGHTA and CDR2 FQGNSA. Trimming removed 2 bases at V and 0 bases at J, with 5 bases between. The length of the CDR3 is 14 residues. The CDR3, as DNA: TGTGCCAGCAGCTTAACGTATAGCAATCAGCCCCAGCATTTT. Translating gives CASSLTYSNQPQHF.

This clonotype showed up just a few times. The V and J genes are TRBV6-5 and TRBJ2-5; possibly TRBD1 or TRBD2 for D (5 bases each). CDR3 length: 11 residues. Germline CDR1 reads MNHEY; CDR2 reads SVGAGI. The CDR3, as DNA: TGTGGGAGCTGGGACGGGGTGACCCAGTACTTC. Its translation is CGSWDGVTQYF.

This clonotype was observed at least ten times. The chain joins TRBV10-3 to TRBJ2-7; D is perhaps TRBD1 or TRBD2 (5 bases each). From germline, CDR1 is ENHRY and CDR2 SYGVKD. This CDR3 has 13 amino acids. V was cut by 0 bases and J by 7 bases, with 10 bases left in between. The CDR3 is CAISESRGWEQYV. The CDR3 DNA sequence: TGTGCCATCAGTGAGTCGAGGGGCTGGGAGCAGTACGTC.

This clonotype was counted between two and nine times. The chain joins TRBV20-1 to TRBJ2-7, with 10 bases fitting TRBD2. The V and J ends lost 0 bases and 2 bases, in that order; junction bases with no gene match: 7. CDR1 and CDR2 (germline): DFQATT, SNEGSKA (reference sequence). CDR3 size: 16 residues. This CDR3 is CSARDGLAGAAYEQYV. DNA of the CDR3: TGCAGTGCTAGAGATGGCCTAGCGGGGGCCGCCTACGAGCAGTACGTC.

This clonotype has a count of ten or more. This chain joins TRBV28 and TRBJ1-5; the D gene is possibly TRBD1 (6 bases). The CDR3 sequence is 15 residues long. Between the trimmed V and J ends, which lost 7 bases and 5 bases, there was a span of 18 bases. Germline V lookup: CDR1 MDHEN, CDR2 SYDVKM. CDR3: CASIPGGADYQPQHF. The CDR3 DNA sequence: TGTGCCAGCATCCCTGGGGGGGCAGATTATCAGCCCCAGCATTTT.

This clonotype came up a few times. This chain joins TRBV6-2 or TRBV6-3 and TRBJ2-7; no clear D. Between the trimmed V and J ends, which lost 4 bases and 0 bases, there was a span of 7 bases. The CDR3 runs to 13 residues. Germline CDR1 and CDR2: MNHEY and SVGEGT. The CDR3 sequence is CASSSPSSYEQYV. The CDR3 DNA sequence: TGTGCCAGCAGTTCCCCAAGCTCCTACGAGCAGTACGTC.

The chain carries TRBV20-1 and TRBJ1-2; 9 positions match TRBD1. The CDR3 extends over 17 amino acids. V shed 2 bases, J shed 3 bases, and the junction held 13 bases outside the gene matches. Per the germline V gene, CDR1 is DFQATT and CDR2 is SNEGSKA (reference sequence). CDR3 sequence (DNA): TGCAGTGCTAGACCCACGACAGGGGGAGGAGCTGACTATGGCTACACCTTC. Translation gives CSARPTTGGGADYGYTF.

This clonotype appeared once. The V call is TRBV7-9, the J call TRBJ2-2; no clear D gene. Germline values: CDR1 SEHNR, CDR2 FQNEAQ (reference sequence). This CDR3 spans 12 amino acids. Trimming removed 9 bases from V and 3 bases from J, with 8 bases in between. CDR3 in DNA: TGTGCCAGTCCACCCGACACCGGGGAGCTGTTTTTT. Translated: CASPPDTGELFF.